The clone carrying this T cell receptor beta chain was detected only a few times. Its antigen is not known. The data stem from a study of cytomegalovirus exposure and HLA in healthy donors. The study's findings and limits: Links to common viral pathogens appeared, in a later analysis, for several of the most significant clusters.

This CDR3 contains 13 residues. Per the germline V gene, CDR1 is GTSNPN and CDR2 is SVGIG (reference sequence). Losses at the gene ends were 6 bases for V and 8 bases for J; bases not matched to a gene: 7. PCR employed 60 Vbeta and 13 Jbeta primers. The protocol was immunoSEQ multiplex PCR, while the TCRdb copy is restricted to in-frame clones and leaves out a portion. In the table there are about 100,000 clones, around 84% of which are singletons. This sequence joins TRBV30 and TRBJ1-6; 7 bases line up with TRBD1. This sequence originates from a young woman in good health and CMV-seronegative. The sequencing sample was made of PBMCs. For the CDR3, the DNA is TGTGCCTGCCCCGGGACAGAAGATTCACCCCTCCACTTT. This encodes CACPGTEDSPLHF.